This entry features one T cell receptor (beta chain) sequence. The antigen remains undetermined. The data originate from a study of monozygotic twins with inflammatory bowel disease. Study-level findings and limits: Findings did not support one strong IBD-associated signal or clonotype. Patient-to-patient differences in immunosuppressive treatment may have added variability to the repertoires.

The quantity of total RNA per TCR library was about 3.5 ug. TCRalpha and TCRbeta cDNA went through nested PCRs of 16 and 9 cycles, two in total. TCRdb re-called the 5' RACE reads and gives one entry per CDR3 protein, without DNA. The table gives 440,000 or so distinct CDR3 sequences; the top ten clones make up around 2.5% of it. CDR3 size: 14 residues. Per germline, CDR1 SNHLY and CDR2 FYNNEI. The sequence derives from a human donor with ulcerative colitis or Crohn's disease, or a healthy co-twin of an affected twin (not recorded which). The material sequenced was blood. V gene TRBV2 combines with J gene TRBJ1-6; the TRBD1 assignment by TCRdb is unverifiable without DNA. The CDR3 protein is CASSGTGVNSPLHF.